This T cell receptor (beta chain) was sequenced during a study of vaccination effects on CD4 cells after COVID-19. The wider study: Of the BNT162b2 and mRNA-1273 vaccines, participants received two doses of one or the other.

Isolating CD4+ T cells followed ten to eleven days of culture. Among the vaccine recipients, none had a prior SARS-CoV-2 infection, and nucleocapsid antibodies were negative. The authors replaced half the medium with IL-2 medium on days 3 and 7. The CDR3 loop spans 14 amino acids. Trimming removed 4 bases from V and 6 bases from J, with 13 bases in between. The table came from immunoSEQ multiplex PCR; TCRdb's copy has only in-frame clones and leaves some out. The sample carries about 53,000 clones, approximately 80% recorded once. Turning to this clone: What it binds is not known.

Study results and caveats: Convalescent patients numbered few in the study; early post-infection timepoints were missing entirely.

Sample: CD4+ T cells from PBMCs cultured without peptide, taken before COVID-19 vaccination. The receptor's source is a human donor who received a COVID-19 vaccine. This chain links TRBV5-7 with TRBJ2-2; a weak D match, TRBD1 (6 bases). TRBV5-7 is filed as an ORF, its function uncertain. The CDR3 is CASSPPHRAGELFF. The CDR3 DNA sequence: TGTGCCAGCAGCCCACCGCACAGGGCCGGGGAGCTGTTTTTT.